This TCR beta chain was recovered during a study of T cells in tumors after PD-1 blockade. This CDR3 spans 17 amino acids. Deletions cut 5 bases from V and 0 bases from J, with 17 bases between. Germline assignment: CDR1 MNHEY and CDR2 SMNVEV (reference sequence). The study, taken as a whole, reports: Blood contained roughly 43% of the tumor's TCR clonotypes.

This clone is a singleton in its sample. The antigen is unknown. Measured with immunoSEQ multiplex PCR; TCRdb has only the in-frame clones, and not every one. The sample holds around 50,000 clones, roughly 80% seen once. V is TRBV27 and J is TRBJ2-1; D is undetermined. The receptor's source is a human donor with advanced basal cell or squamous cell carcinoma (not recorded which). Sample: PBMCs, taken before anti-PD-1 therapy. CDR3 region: CASSPQPPWSSYNEQFF. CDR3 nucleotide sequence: TGTGCCAGCAGTCCCCAACCCCCCTGGAGCTCCTACAATGAGCAGTTCTTC.